This TCR beta chain was captured by sequencing in a study of Ad26.COV2.S vaccination and SARS-CoV-2 variants. Overall study context: Intramuscular Ad26.COV2.S doses were given once or twice, 56 days apart. Findings and caveats of the study: Whether participants received vaccine or placebo, their non-spike TCR breadth was similar. Considerable breadth of spike-specific CD8+ and CD4+ T cell responses has reportedly been documented following vaccination.

Treatment given: around 19 received Ad26.COV2.S at low or high dose, single or two shots; about 5 received placebo; per-sample allocation not given. Specimens were obtained on day 63 following the first vaccine or placebo injection. An adult of 18-55 years in Boston served as donor. In the case of this clone: What it binds is unknown.

CDR1 and CDR2 (germline): MNHNY, SVGAGI (reference sequence). The CDR3 loop spans 16 amino acids. J lost 0 bases, V lost 5 bases, and 7 bases had no gene match. Profiling relied on immunoSEQ multiplex PCR, and the TCRdb table lists in-frame clones only, not all of them. The repertoire has 350,000 to 450,000 clones, roughly four fifths of them found once; the top ten carry roughly 7.4%. This receptor was obtained from a person between 18 and 65 years old who received the Ad26.COV2.S COVID-19 vaccine or a placebo. The chain has TRBV6-6 and TRBJ1-3; TRBD1 aligns across 7 bases. Sequenced here: peripheral blood, sampled in a trial of Ad26.COV2.S vaccine versus placebo. The CDR3 protein is CASSRGQAHSGNTIYF. Here the CDR3 DNA reads TGTGCCAGCAGTCGAGGACAGGCCCACTCTGGAAACACCATATATTTT.